The 2 T cell receptor beta chains below all came from one sample that was sequenced in a study of blood T cell repertoires in COVID-19. TCRdb's copy holds only in-frame clones and misses some; the assay was immunoSEQ multiplex PCR. The data hold about 120,000 clones, with over 75% observed a single time. The sample comprised peripheral blood. These receptors were collected from an older man with acute or convalescent COVID-19.

The CDR3 region is CASSSQGATDTIYF. CDR3 bases: TGTGCCAGCAGCTCACAGGGGGCGACGGACACCATATATTTT. The chain is built from TRBV9 and TRBJ1-3; TRBD1 agrees at 9 bases. CDR3 length: 14 residues. CDR1 SGDLS and CDR2 YYNGEE come from the germline V gene. V dropped 4 bases and J dropped 8; count of bases not matched to a gene: 7.

The rearrangement joins TRBV5-4 to TRBJ2-7, with D maybe TRBD2 (6 bases). This CDR3 has 16 residues. From germline, CDR1 is SGHNT and CDR2 YYREEE (reference sequence). Trimming shortened V by 0 bases and J by 2 bases, and 15 bases separated the two germline ends. This chain's CDR3 is CASSLGSDGRTYEQYF. The CDR3, as DNA: TGTGCCAGCAGCTTGGGTTCCGATGGGAGGACCTACGAGCAGTACTTC.